This T cell receptor (beta chain) came from a study of early T cells in non-severe SARS-CoV-2 infection. Study information: The authors sequenced bulk RNA from unsorted whole blood, leaving chains unpaired.

Study-wide results and caveats: Using VDJdb, the matching emphasized anti-spike CD8 responses while missing private and CD4 specificities.

The library protocol tagged individual cDNA molecules with unique molecular identifiers. TCRdb passed the 5' RACE reads through MiXCR, listing each CDR3 protein once. This table has some 50,000 distinct CDR3 sequences, around 9.7% appearing once. To note about this clonotype: Its antigen is not identified.

V was pared by 2 bases and J by 1 base, with 0 bases of the junction left unmatched. The CDR3 has 14 residues. The germline CDR1 and CDR2 sequences are SGHNT and YYREEE (reference sequence). Source material: whole blood. This TCR derives from an adult who was a healthcare worker with PCR-confirmed SARS-CoV-2 infection or an uninfected control (not recorded which). This chain joins TRBV5-4 and TRBJ1-1; 9 nucleotides line up with TRBD1. The CDR3 sequence: CASSLQGANTEAFF. The CDR3 nucleotides are TGTGCCAGCAGCTTACAGGGGGCGAACACTGAAGCTTTCTTT.